This T cell receptor beta chain was identified in a study of T-cell memory formation after mild COVID-19. cDNA libraries for TCR alpha and TCR beta, carrying sample barcodes and UMIs, came from 5'RACE with constant-segment primers. TCRdb independently ran MiXCR on the 5' RACE reads; one entry per CDR3 protein. Of just over 60,000 distinct CDR3 sequences listed, over 8.5% are singletons. Points from the study as a whole: Among clones contracting day 15 to 85, CD4/CD8 was balanced, whereas later expanders leaned CD4+.

V gave up 7 bases and J gave up 1 base, with 12 bases separating them. CDR3 length: 14 amino acids. Germline CDR1 SGHTA, CDR2 FQGTGA. This clonotype has a handful of counts. Antigen unknown. The chain couples TRBV7-3 to TRBJ2-3; weak D call: TRBD2 (6 bases). This sequence was found in a man aged 18 to 29 who had mild COVID-19 (a few samples of this study predate the infection). Cell type and time point are not known. Sample: PBMCs or a T cell subset sorted from them (not recorded which). CDR3 region: CASTPGGGTDTQYF. CDR3 sequence (DNA): TGTGCCAGCACCCCCGGGGGAGGCACAGATACGCAGTATTTT.